A selection of T cell receptor beta chains follows, all from one sample in a study of TIL therapy for anti-PD-1-resistant metastatic lung cancer. Assay used: immunoSEQ multiplex PCR; TCRdb lists only in-frame clones, some missing. Of approximately 95,000 clones in the sample, just over 65% were seen once. The material sequenced was tumor tissue, taken at baseline. These receptors all stem from a person aged 25-85 years with non-small cell lung cancer. Each CDR3 is given with its conserved first and last residue. Each record gives: clone size, D gene, J gene, V gene, CDR3 protein, CDR3 DNA. A D gene is named only where the DNA matches it firmly. Expanded clones get a size class; other rows say once, few or many, or leave the size out.

>.|TRBD2|TRBJ2-7|TRBV11-1
CASSAGTSGREQYF
TGTGCCAGCAGCGCCGGGACTAGCGGTCGCGAGCAGTACTTC
>.|.|TRBJ1-1|TRBV6-9
CASSYGSQWNTEAFF
TGTGCCAGCAGTTACGGAAGCCAATGGAACACTGAAGCTTTCTTT
>once|.|TRBJ1-5|TRBV7-2
CASSRQADSNQPQHF
TGTGCCAGCAGTCGACAGGCTGATAGCAATCAGCCCCAGCATTTT
>.|.|TRBJ1-1|TRBV7-9
CASSLGARVNTEAFF
TGTGCCAGCAGCTTAGGGGCCAGAGTGAACACTGAAGCTTTCTTT
>.|.|TRBJ2-1|TRBV9
CASSVAGAVQNEQFF
TGTGCCAGCAGCGTAGCAGGCGCCGTGCAGAATGAGCAGTTCTTC
>.|TRBD1|TRBJ2-2|TRBV28
CASSFPGQVDRGELFF
TGTGCCAGCAGTTTCCCGGGACAGGTAGATCGAGGGGAGCTGTTTTTT
>.|.|TRBJ2-1|TRBV7-3
CASGFSGVAEQFF
TGTGCCAGCGGATTTTCCGGGGTCGCTGAGCAGTTCTTC
>once|TRBD1|TRBJ2-7|TRBV5-6
CASSLLGQAYEQYF
TGTGCCAGCAGCCTTCTGGGACAGGCCTACGAGCAGTACTTC
>.|.|TRBJ2-7|TRBV6-1
CASSEGRGWGQYF
TGTGCCAGCAGTGAGGGGCGCGGCTGGGGGCAGTACTTC
>once|.|TRBJ1-4|TRBV30
CAWSVPQGWANEKLFF
TGTGCCTGGAGTGTCCCACAGGGCTGGGCTAATGAAAAACTGTTTTTT
>.|.|TRBJ2-7|TRBV7-9
CASSFAYEQYF
TGTGCCAGCAGCTTCGCCTACGAGCAGTACTTC
>.|.|TRBJ1-6|TRBV3-1/TRBV3-2
CASSQEGYNSPLHF
TGTGCCAGCAGCCAAGAGGGTTACAATTCACCCCTCCACTTT
>once|TRBD1|TRBJ2-7|TRBV7-2
CASSGTGLSYEQYF
TGTGCCAGCAGCGGGACAGGACTTAGCTACGAGCAGTACTTC
>.|TRBD2|TRBJ2-7|TRBV4-1
CASSQEETSGIYEQYF
TGCGCCAGCAGCCAAGAAGAGACTAGCGGCATCTACGAGCAGTACTTC
>.|.|TRBJ1-6|TRBV19
CASRTTGIGSPLHF
TGTGCCAGTAGAACGACTGGTATTGGGTCACCCCTCCACTTT
>.|.|TRBJ1-2|TRBV4-1
CASSPPGPYGYTF
TGCGCCAGCAGCCCCCCCGGGCCATATGGCTACACCTTC
>once|TRBD2|TRBJ2-3|TRBV5-1
CASKLAGGGTDTQYF
TGCGCCAGCAAGTTAGCGGGTGGGGGCACAGATACGCAGTATTTT
>.|.|TRBJ1-4|TRBV10-3
CAISELRPQPNEKLFF
TGTGCCATCAGTGAGTTGAGACCACAGCCTAATGAAAAACTGTTTTTT
>few|TRBD2|TRBJ2-1|TRBV19
CASSMWAGVASNEQFF
TGTGCCAGTAGTATGTGGGCGGGAGTGGCGAGTAATGAGCAGTTCTTC
>.|TRBD2|TRBJ2-2|TRBV10-1
CASTTSGTSGQETGELFF
TGCGCCAGCACTACGTCCGGGACTAGCGGACAGGAGACCGGGGAGCTGTTTTTT
>once|TRBD2|TRBJ2-2|TRBV4-1
CASSQDAQRGVGELFF
TGCGCCAGCAGCCAAGATGCGCAGCGGGGGGTCGGGGAGCTGTTTTTT
>.|.|TRBJ2-3|TRBV3-1/TRBV3-2
CASSHELWGTDTQYF
TGTGCCAGCAGCCATGAGCTGTGGGGCACAGATACGCAGTATTTT
>.|.|TRBJ2-1|TRBV4-1
CASSQGVATYNEQFF
TGCGCCAGCAGCCAAGGGGTAGCTACCTACAATGAGCAGTTCTTC
>.|.|TRBJ1-2|TRBV28
CASSLGPGTNYGYTF
TGTGCCAGCAGTTTAGGGCCTGGGACGAACTATGGCTACACCTTC
>once|TRBD2|TRBJ2-7|TRBV28
CASSSIWPAGTSGAYPYEQYF
TGTGCCAGCAGTTCTATATGGCCCGCCGGGACTAGTGGGGCTTACCCCTACGAGCAGTACTTC
>once|.|TRBJ2-3|TRBV7-2
CASSPQLATQYF
TGTGCCAGCAGTCCCCAGCTAGCCACGCAGTATTTT
>.|.|TRBJ2-3|TRBV11-2
CASSLMIDTQYF
TGTGCCAGCAGCTTAATGATAGATACGCAGTATTTT
>.|.|TRBJ1-2|TRBV7-2
CASSPRRDGYTF
TGTGCCAGCAGCCCCCGGAGGGATGGCTACACCTTC
>few|.|TRBJ1-4|TRBV20-1
CSAEWEKLFF
TGCAGTGCTGAGTGGGAAAAACTGTTTTTT
>.|.|TRBJ1-1|TRBV5-4
CASSLQYTEAFF
TGTGCCAGCAGCTTACAGTACACTGAAGCTTTCTTT
>.|.|TRBJ2-2|TRBV30
CAWSGAGAANTGELFF
TGTGCCTGGAGTGGCGCGGGGGCCGCGAACACCGGGGAGCTGTTTTTT
>.|.|TRBJ2-7|TRBV10-3
CALGRDNSYEQYF
TGTGCCCTCGGTAGGGACAATTCCTACGAGCAGTACTTC
>few|.|TRBJ2-7|TRBV5-1
CASSYESYEQYF
TGCGCCAGCAGCTACGAGAGCTACGAGCAGTACTTC
>.|.|TRBJ1-2|TRBV18
CASSPGPGGDGYTF
TGTGCCAGCTCACCAGGGCCAGGAGGGGATGGCTACACCTTC
>.|.|TRBJ2-7|TRBV5-6
CASSLTNSYEQYF
TGTGCCAGCAGCTTGACTAACTCCTACGAGCAGTACTTC
>.|.|TRBJ2-7|TRBV24-1
CATSDQGNDEQYF
TGTGCCACCAGTGACCAGGGTAACGACGAGCAGTACTTC
>few|.|TRBJ1-1|TRBV19
CASSDRQAFF
TGTGCCAGTAGTGACCGACAGGCTTTCTTT
>few|.|TRBJ2-2|TRBV5-1
CASSLGAGELFF
TGCGCCAGCAGCTTGGGGGCCGGGGAGCTGTTTTTT
>once|TRBD1|TRBJ2-5|TRBV28
CASSTTGGGFKTQYF
TGTGCCAGCAGTACTACAGGGGGCGGTTTTAAGACCCAGTACTTC
>few|.|TRBJ1-5|TRBV4-3
CASSQGVNQPQHF
TGCGCCAGCAGCCAAGGGGTAAACCAGCCCCAGCATTTT
>few|TRBD2|TRBJ2-5|TRBV5-6
CASSLASSGGLETQYF
TGTGCCAGCAGCTTGGCCAGTAGCGGGGGGTTGGAGACCCAGTACTTC
>.|TRBD2|TRBJ2-5|TRBV6-2/TRBV6-3
CASSYSLAGGEKYF
TGTGCCAGCAGTTACAGCCTAGCGGGGGGAGAGAAGTACTTC
>.|TRBD1|TRBJ2-3|TRBV30
CAWSFMTGGPTDTQYF
TGTGCCTGGAGTTTCATGACAGGGGGGCCCACAGATACGCAGTATTTT
>.|TRBD2|TRBJ2-1|TRBV5-5
CASSLGYAGGPSNEQFF
TGTGCCAGCAGCTTGGGATACGCGGGAGGGCCCAGCAATGAGCAGTTCTTC
>.|.|TRBJ2-3|TRBV20-1
CSALKRDTQYF
TGCAGTGCCCTAAAGCGGGATACGCAGTATTTT
>once|.|TRBJ2-7|TRBV19
CASSSPGMSSYEQYF
TGTGCCAGTAGTTCACCAGGGATGAGCTCCTACGAGCAGTACTTC
>.|.|TRBJ1-6|TRBV5-1
CASSLGLISYNSPLHF
TGCGCCAGCAGCTTGGGATTGATATCCTATAATTCACCCCTCCACTTT